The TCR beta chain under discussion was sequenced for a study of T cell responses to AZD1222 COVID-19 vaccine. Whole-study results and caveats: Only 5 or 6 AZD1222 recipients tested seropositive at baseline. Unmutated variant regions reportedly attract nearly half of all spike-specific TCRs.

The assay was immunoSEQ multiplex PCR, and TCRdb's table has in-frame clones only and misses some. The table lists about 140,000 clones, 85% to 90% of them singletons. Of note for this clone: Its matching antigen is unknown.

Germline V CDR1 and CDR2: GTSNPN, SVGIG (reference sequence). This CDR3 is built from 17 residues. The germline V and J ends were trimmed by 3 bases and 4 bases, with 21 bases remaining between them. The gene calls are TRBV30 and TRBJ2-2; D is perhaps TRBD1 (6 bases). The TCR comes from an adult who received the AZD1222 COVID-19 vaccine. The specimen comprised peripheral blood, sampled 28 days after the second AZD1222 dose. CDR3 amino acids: CAWRGRDTSRSTGELFF. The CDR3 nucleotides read TGTGCCTGGAGAGGCCGGGACACCTCCCGTAGCACCGGGGAGCTGTTTTTT.